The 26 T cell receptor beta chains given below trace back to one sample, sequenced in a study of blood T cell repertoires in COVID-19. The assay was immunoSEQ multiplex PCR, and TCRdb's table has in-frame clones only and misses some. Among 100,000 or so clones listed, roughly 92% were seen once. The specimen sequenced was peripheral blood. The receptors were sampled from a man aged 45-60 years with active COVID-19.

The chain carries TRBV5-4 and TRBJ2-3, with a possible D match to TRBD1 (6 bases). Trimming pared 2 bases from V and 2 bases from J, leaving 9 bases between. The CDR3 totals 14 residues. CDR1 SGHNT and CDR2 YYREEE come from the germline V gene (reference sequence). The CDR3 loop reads CASSLGQPTDTQYF. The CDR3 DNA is TGTGCCAGCAGCTTAGGACAGCCCACAGATACGCAGTATTTT.

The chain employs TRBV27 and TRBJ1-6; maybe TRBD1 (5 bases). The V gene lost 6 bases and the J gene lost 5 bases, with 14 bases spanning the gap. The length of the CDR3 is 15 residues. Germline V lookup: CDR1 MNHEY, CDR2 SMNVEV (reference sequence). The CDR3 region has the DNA TGTGCCAGCAGACCCACCGGGACTAATAATTCACCCCTCCACTTT. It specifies CASRPTGTNNSPLHF.

CDR3 amino acids: CASSQEGTSGRLVETQYF. In DNA form, the CDR3 reads TGTGCCAGCAGCCAAGAAGGGACTAGCGGGAGATTGGTGGAGACCCAGTACTTC. The genes are TRBV3-1 (or the pseudogene TRBV3-2) and TRBJ2-5; TRBD2 agrees at 14 bases. There are 18 residues in the CDR3. Germline V gene data show CDR1 as LGHDT and CDR2 as YNNKEL (reference sequence). The trim removed 0 bases at V and 5 bases at J, leaving 8 bases unmatched.

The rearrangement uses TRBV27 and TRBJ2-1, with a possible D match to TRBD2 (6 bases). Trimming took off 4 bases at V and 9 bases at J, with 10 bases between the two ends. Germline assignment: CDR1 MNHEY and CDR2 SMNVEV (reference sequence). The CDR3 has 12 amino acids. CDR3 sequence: CASSWRGGEQFF. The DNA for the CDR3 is TGTGCCAGCAGTTGGAGGGGCGGTGAGCAGTTCTTC.

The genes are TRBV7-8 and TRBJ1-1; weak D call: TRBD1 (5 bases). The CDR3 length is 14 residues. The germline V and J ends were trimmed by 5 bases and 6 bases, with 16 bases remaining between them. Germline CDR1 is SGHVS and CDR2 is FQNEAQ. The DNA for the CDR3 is TGTGCCAGCAGCCGAGGTAGCGGGACGCCTGAAGCTTTCTTT. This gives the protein CASSRGSGTPEAFF.

The CDR3 nucleotides read TGTGCCACCAGTGATTCATTACGCAGGGGGCGTTCTTATGGCTACACCTTC. Translation gives CATSDSLRRGRSYGYTF. The V and J genes are TRBV24-1 and TRBJ1-2, with TRBD1 matching 8 bases. The germline V gene encodes CDR1 KGHDR and CDR2 SFDVKD. The CDR3 is made up of 17 amino acids. V lost 2 bases, J lost 5 bases, and 12 bases stayed unmatched.

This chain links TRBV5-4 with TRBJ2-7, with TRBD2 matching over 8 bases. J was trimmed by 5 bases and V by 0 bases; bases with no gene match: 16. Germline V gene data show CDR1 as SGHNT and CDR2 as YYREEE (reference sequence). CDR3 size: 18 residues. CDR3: CASSLAAGSGTRPDEQYF. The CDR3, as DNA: TGTGCCAGCAGCTTGGCCGCAGGGTCCGGGACTAGACCTGACGAGCAGTACTTC.

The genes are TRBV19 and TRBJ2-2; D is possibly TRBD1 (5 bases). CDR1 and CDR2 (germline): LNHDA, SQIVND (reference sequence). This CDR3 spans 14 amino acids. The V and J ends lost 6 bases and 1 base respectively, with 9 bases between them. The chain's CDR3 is CASRGRENTGELFF. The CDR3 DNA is TGTGCCAGTAGAGGCAGGGAGAACACCGGGGAGCTGTTTTTT.

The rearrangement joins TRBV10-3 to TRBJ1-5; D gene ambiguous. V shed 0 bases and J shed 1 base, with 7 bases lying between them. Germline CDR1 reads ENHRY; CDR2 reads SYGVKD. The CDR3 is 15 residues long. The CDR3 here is CAISESGGSNQPQHF. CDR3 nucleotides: TGTGCCATCAGTGAGTCGGGCGGGAGCAATCAGCCCCAGCATTTT.

The CDR3 loop reads CASSLGQSVAYEQYF. CDR3 nucleotide sequence: TGTGCCAGCAGCTTGGGACAGAGTGTGGCCTACGAGCAGTACTTC. The chain combines TRBV7-8 with TRBJ2-7; TRBD1 aligns across 7 bases. The CDR3 totals 15 residues. Germline CDR1 is SGHVS and CDR2 is FQNEAQ. V lost 3 bases and J lost 2; bases outside the gene matches: 7.

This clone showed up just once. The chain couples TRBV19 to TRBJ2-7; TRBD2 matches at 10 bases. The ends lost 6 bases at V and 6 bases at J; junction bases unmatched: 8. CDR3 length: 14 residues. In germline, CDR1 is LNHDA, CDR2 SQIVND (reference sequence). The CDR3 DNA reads TGTGCCAGTAGCTTTAGCGGGAGGACGGGCGAGCAGTACTTC. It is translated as CASSFSGRTGEQYF.

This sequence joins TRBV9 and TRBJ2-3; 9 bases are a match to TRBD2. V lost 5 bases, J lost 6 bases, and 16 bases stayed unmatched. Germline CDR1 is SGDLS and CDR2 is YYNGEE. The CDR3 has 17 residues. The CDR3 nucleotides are TGTGCCAGCAGTGGGGCCTCGGTAGCGGGAGCCTTGGATACGCAGTATTTT. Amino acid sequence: CASSGASVAGALDTQYF.

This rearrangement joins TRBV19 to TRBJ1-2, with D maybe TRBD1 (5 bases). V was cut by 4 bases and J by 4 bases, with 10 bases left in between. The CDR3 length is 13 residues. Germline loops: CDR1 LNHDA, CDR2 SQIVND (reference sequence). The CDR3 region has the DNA TGTGCCAGTAGTACGGAGGGGAGCTATGGCTACACCTTC. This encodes CASSTEGSYGYTF.

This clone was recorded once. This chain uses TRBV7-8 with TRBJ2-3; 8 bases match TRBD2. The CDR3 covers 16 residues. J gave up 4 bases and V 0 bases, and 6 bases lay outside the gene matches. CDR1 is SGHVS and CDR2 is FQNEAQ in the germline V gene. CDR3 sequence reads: CASSLARGARADTQYF. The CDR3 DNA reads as TGTGCCAGCAGCTTAGCGCGGGGGGCTAGGGCAGATACGCAGTATTTT.

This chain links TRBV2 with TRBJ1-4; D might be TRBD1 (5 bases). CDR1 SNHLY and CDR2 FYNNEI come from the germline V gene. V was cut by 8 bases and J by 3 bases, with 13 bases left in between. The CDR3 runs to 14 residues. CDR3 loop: CASRRGIANEKLFF. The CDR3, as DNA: TGTGCCAGCCGAAGGGGAATTGCTAATGAAAAACTGTTTTTT. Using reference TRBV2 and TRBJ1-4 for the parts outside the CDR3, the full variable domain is EPEVTQTPSHQVTQMGQEVILRCVPISNHLYFYWYRQILGQKVEFLVSFYNNEISEKSEIFDDQFSVERPDGSNFTLKIRSTKLEDSAMYFCASRRGIANEKLFFGSGTQLSVL.

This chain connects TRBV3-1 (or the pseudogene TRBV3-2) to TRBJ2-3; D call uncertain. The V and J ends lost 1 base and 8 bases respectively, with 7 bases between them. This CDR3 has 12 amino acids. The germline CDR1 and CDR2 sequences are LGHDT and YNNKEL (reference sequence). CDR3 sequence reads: CASSQVDSTQYF. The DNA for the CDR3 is TGTGCCAGCAGCCAAGTTGACTCTACGCAGTATTTT.

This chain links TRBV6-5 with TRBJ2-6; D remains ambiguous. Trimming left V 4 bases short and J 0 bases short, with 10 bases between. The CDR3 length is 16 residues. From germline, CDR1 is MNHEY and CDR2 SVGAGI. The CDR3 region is CASSSPSDSGANVLTF. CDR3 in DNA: TGTGCCAGCAGTTCGCCCTCAGACTCTGGGGCCAACGTCCTGACTTTC.

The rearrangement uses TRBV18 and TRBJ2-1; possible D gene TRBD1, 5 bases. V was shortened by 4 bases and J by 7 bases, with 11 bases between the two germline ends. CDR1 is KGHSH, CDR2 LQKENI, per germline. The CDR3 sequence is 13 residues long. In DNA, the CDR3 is TGTGCCAGCTCACAGGACACTGCAAATGAGCAGTTCTTC. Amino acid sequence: CASSQDTANEQFF.

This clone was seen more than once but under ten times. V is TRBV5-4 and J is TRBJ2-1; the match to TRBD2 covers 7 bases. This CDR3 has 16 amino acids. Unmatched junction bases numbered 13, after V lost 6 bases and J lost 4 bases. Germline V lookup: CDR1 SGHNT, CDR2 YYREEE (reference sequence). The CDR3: CASNPLGGSGYNEQFF. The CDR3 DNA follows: TGTGCCAGCAACCCCCTGGGCGGGAGTGGTTACAATGAGCAGTTCTTC.

CDR3 amino acids: CATSDPGQGETQYF. Here the CDR3 DNA reads TGTGCCACCAGTGACCCGGGACAGGGCGAGACCCAGTACTTC. This chain joins TRBV24-1 and TRBJ2-5; 9 bases line up with TRBD1. V was pared by 4 bases and J by 5 bases, with 4 bases of the junction left unmatched. CDR1 KGHDR and CDR2 SFDVKD come from the germline V gene. There are 14 residues in the CDR3.

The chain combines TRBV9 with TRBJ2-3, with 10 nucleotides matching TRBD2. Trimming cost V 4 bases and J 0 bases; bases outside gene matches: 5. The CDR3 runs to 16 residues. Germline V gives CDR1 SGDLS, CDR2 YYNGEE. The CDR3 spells CASSSGTSASTDTQYF. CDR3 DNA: TGTGCCAGCAGCTCCGGGACTAGCGCTAGCACAGATACGCAGTATTTT.

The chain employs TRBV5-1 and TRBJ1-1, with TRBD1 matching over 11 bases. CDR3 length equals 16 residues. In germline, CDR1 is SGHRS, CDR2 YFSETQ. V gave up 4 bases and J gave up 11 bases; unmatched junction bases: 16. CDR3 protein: CASSDGQGAFLSVAFF. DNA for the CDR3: TGCGCCAGCAGCGACGGACAGGGGGCCTTCCTCTCGGTGGCTTTCTTT.

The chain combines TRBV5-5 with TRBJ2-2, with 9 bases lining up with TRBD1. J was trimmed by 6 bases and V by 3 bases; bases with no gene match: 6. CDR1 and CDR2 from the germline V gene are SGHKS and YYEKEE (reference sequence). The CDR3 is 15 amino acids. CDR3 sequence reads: CASSSRDRASGELFF. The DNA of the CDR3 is TGTGCCAGCAGCTCCCGGGACAGGGCATCCGGGGAGCTGTTTTTT.

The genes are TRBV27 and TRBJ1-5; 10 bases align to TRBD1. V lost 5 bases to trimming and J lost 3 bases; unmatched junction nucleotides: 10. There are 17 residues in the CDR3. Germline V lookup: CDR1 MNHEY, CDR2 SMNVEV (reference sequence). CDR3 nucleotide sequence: TGTGCCAGCAGTGCCGGGACAGGGGCAGTAGTCAATCAGCCCCAGCATTTT. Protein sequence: CASSAGTGAVVNQPQHF.

CDR3 nucleotides: TGTGCCAGCAGCGTCCGGGACAGGGTAGAAGAGACCCAGTACTTC. This encodes CASSVRDRVEETQYF. V gene TRBV5-4 combines with J gene TRBJ2-5; 9 bases map to TRBD1. V trimming: 4 bases; J trimming: 3 bases; junction bases outside the gene matches: 7. The CDR3 loop spans 15 amino acids. In germline, CDR1 is SGHNT, CDR2 YYREEE (reference sequence).

CDR3 amino acids: CASSLGARGLSSYEQYF. In DNA form, the CDR3 reads TGTGCCAGCAGCTTGGGAGCTCGGGGACTATCCTCCTACGAGCAGTACTTC. V gene TRBV5-6 combines with J gene TRBJ2-7; 7 nucleotides align to TRBD2. Germline CDR1 reads SGHDT; CDR2 reads YYEEEE. Trimming cost V 0 bases and J 0 bases; bases outside gene matches: 9. The CDR3 spans 17 residues.